The clone carrying this TCR beta chain was seen more than once but under ten times. Its antigen remains unknown. The data originate from a study of Ad26.COV2.S vaccination and SARS-CoV-2 variants. About the research overall: Enrolled in COV1001, the donor was in the Ad26.COV2.S trial arm, which received the vaccine. Dosing was one shot or two shots 56 days apart.

Overall study findings and caveats: Reportedly, after vaccination the spike-specific CD8+ and CD4+ T cell responses displayed substantial breadth. Recipients of either vaccine or placebo displayed similar breadth of non-spike TCRs.

The V gene lost 4 bases and the J gene lost 4 bases, with 9 bases spanning the gap. Looked up from germline, CDR1 is SQVTM and CDR2 is ANQGSEA. This CDR3 spans 12 amino acids. As for treatment: approximately 18 received Ad26.COV2.S at low or high dose, single or two shots; roughly five received placebo; per-sample allocation not given. Samples analyzed were those drawn on day 63 after the first vaccine or placebo injection. The data were produced by immunoSEQ multiplex PCR, yet TCRdb's version contains in-frame clones alone and is incomplete. In the table there are 300,000 to 350,000 clones, 88% of which are singletons.

The sequence derives from a person between 18 and 65 years old who received the Ad26.COV2.S COVID-19 vaccine or a placebo. Sequencing was performed on peripheral blood, taken in a trial of Ad26.COV2.S vaccine versus placebo. This rearrangement joins TRBV29-1 to TRBJ2-3; D gene ambiguous. The CDR3: CSVALISDTQYF. In DNA, the CDR3 is TGCAGCGTTGCCCTAATATCAGATACGCAGTATTTT.